A selection of T cell receptor beta chains follows, all from one sample in a study of T cell changes during pregnancy in multiple sclerosis. Only in-frame clones appear in the TCRdb table, and some are missing; sequencing was by immunoSEQ multiplex PCR. The data hold some 110,000 clones, with under 95% observed a single time. The source was peripheral blood, collected after pregnancy. The receptors originated from a female donor with multiple sclerosis, enrolled in a pregnancy study. The CDR3 runs from the conserved cysteine through the conserved F or W. Fields, in order: J gene, V gene, D gene, clone size, CDR3 DNA, CDR3 protein. D genes are given only for firm matches. Expanded clones get a size class; other rows say once, few or many, or leave the size out.

>TRBJ2-7|TRBV7-2|NA|NA
TGTGCCAGCAGCTTAGATGGCTTCTCCTACGAGCAGTACTTC
CASSLDGFSYEQYF
>TRBJ2-3|TRBV4-1|NA|NA
TGCGCCAGCAGCCAAGATCCCCTTCTAAACCCTAGCACAGATACGCAGTATTTT
CASSQDPLLNPSTDTQYF
>TRBJ2-3|TRBV4-1|TRBD2|NA
TGCGCCAGCAGCCAAGCTCTATCAGCGGGAGGGGCAGATACGCAGTATTTT
CASSQALSAGGADTQYF
>TRBJ2-2|TRBV12-2|NA|once
TGTGCAAGTCGATCGAGGGACAGGGGGCTTGACGGGGAGCTGTTTTTT
CASRSRDRGLDGELFF
>TRBJ2-7|TRBV4-2|NA|NA
TGTGCCAGCAGCCAAGATTGGCTAGACCCTACGAGTCGGCAGTACTTC
CASSQDWLDPTSRQYF
>TRBJ1-1|TRBV5-1|NA|NA
TGCGCCAGCAAAAAGGGGCCCACAGATGAAGCTTTCTTT
CASKKGPTDEAFF
>TRBJ1-5|TRBV7-2|NA|NA
TGTGCCAGCAGCTTGGCCAGCAATCAGCCCCAGCATTTT
CASSLASNQPQHF
>TRBJ2-7|TRBV5-1|NA|few
TGCGCCAGCAGCTTTGAAGGGAGTCGGGAGCAGTACTTC
CASSFEGSREQYF
>TRBJ1-2|TRBV19|NA|many
TGTGCCAGTAGTCAGGGGCGAAACTATGGCTACACCTTC
CASSQGRNYGYTF
>TRBJ1-6|TRBV28|NA|NA
TGTGCCAGCAATCTTCCGTATTCACCCCTCCACTTT
CASNLPYSPLHF
>TRBJ1-1|TRBV19|NA|few
TGTGCCAGTACTCAGGGGAACACTGAAGCTTTCTTT
CASTQGNTEAFF
>TRBJ1-5|TRBV19|NA|NA
TGTGCCAGTAGTATTTCCTGGTCAGTTAATCAGCCCCAGCATTTT
CASSISWSVNQPQHF
>TRBJ1-4|TRBV28|TRBD1|NA
TGTGCCAGCAGTTTTACCGGGACAGCAAATGAAAAACTGTTTTTT
CASSFTGTANEKLFF
>TRBJ1-1|TRBV7-2|NA|NA
TGTGCCAGCAGCTTATCTTCCGGGGGTGTCACTGAAGCTTTCTTT
CASSLSSGGVTEAFF
>TRBJ1-2|TRBV7-9|NA|NA
TGTGCCAGCAGCCCCCCTAGTCTCTATGGCTACACCTTC
CASSPPSLYGYTF
>TRBJ1-1|TRBV5-1|NA|NA
TGCGCCAGCAGCTTGGGCCCACAGGCGACGAACACTGAAGCTTTCTTT
CASSLGPQATNTEAFF
>TRBJ2-4|TRBV5-1|NA|NA
TGCGCCAGCAGCTTGGAGACCCCGCGGGACATTCAGTACTTC
CASSLETPRDIQYF
>TRBJ2-5|TRBV28|TRBD1|NA
TGTGCCAGCAGTACCTTAAGGACAGGGTTTGGAGGGCAAGAGACCCAGTACTTC
CASSTLRTGFGGQETQYF
>TRBJ1-1|TRBV4-2|NA|NA
TGTGCCAGCAGCCAAGTAGGGGGACGCACTGAAGCTTTCTTT
CASSQVGGRTEAFF
>TRBJ2-5|TRBV9|NA|NA
TGTGCCAGCAGCGTAGGCGGACACGTACAAGAGACCCAGTACTTC
CASSVGGHVQETQYF
>TRBJ2-6|TRBV6-5|NA|NA
TGTGCCAGCACCATCCCTGGGGCCAACGTCCTGACTTTC
CASTIPGANVLTF
>TRBJ1-1|TRBV6-5|NA|NA
TGTGCCAGCAGTTACTTACTTGTCGGGGGAGGGACTGAAGCTTTCTTT
CASSYLLVGGGTEAFF
>TRBJ1-3|TRBV4-2|NA|NA
TGTGCCAGCAGCCAGGACAGAAGCTCTGGAAACACCATATATTTT
CASSQDRSSGNTIYF
>TRBJ2-3|TRBV28|NA|NA
TGTGCCAGCAGTTTAGGCCAAGTCACAGATACGCAGTATTTT
CASSLGQVTDTQYF
>TRBJ2-7|TRBV5-4|NA|NA
TGTGCCAGCAGCTTGGTCGCTAGGGGATCCTACGAGCAGTACTTC
CASSLVARGSYEQYF
>TRBJ2-1|TRBV19|NA|NA
TGTGCCAGTAGTCTCCGAGGGGGGGCGGCCTACAATGAGCAGTTCTTC
CASSLRGGAAYNEQFF
>TRBJ2-1|TRBV30|TRBD1|NA
TGTGCCTGGAGCCTACAGGGGAATGAGCAGTTCTTC
CAWSLQGNEQFF
>TRBJ2-5|TRBV5-5|TRBD2|NA
TGTGCCAGCAGCCAGGGACTAGCGGGGGGAGCTGGGGAGACCCAGTACTTC
CASSQGLAGGAGETQYF
>TRBJ2-1|TRBV6-5|NA|NA
TGTGCCAGCAGTTACTCGACTGGTGAGCAGTTCTTC
CASSYSTGEQFF
>TRBJ2-5|TRBV29-1|TRBD2|NA
TGCAGCGGGAGGGAGGGAGGGTGGGAGACCCAGTACTTC
CSGREGGWETQYF
>TRBJ2-3|TRBV18|TRBD2|NA
TGTGCCAGCTCACCAGCTAGCGGGGGCCCAGATACGCAGTATTTT
CASSPASGGPDTQYF
>TRBJ2-2|TRBV27|NA|NA
TGTGCCAGCAGTTGGTTAGCAACCGGGGAGCTGTTTTTT
CASSWLATGELFF
>TRBJ1-2|TRBV30|NA|NA
TGTGCCTGGACCAGGCCGATGAATAACTATGGCTACACCTTC
CAWTRPMNNYGYTF
>TRBJ2-7|TRBV19|TRBD1|NA
TGTGCCAGTAGAATTCAGGGGGCTGAGGAGCAGTACTTC
CASRIQGAEEQYF
>TRBJ2-7|TRBV5-4|NA|NA
TGTGCCAGCAGCTTGGATCAGGGGCAGTACGAGCAGTACTTC
CASSLDQGQYEQYF
>TRBJ2-3|TRBV7-9|TRBD2|NA
TGTGCCAGCAGCTTAGCTACTTCACGCGGACTAGCGGGAACGGATACGCAGTATTTT
CASSLATSRGLAGTDTQYF
>TRBJ1-2|TRBV5-4|TRBD1|once
TGTGCCAGCAGCTTGGCCCCTAAGGGACAGGGGGCAAATGGCTACACCTTC
CASSLAPKGQGANGYTF
>TRBJ2-7|TRBV19|NA|NA
TGTGCCAGTAGTCCCGCGGTGGGTGACGAGCAGTACTTC
CASSPAVGDEQYF
>TRBJ1-2|TRBV4-1|TRBD1|once
TGCGCCAGCAGCCAGACCCCCGGACAGGGGTTCTATGGCTACACCTTC
CASSQTPGQGFYGYTF
>TRBJ2-7|TRBV6-5|NA|NA
TGTGCCAGCAGTCAAGCCGGGAAGAAGTACTTC
CASSQAGKKYF
>TRBJ1-1|TRBV7-2|NA|NA
TGTGCCAGCAGCTTTTTGCCGTCCCTACAGGTAGAAGCTTTCTTT
CASSFLPSLQVEAFF
>TRBJ2-3|TRBV7-9|NA|NA
TGTGCCAGCAGCTTAGGCGCGGGGATAGGCGATACGCAGTATTTT
CASSLGAGIGDTQYF
>TRBJ1-1|TRBV28|NA|NA
TGTGCCAGCAGCATGGGGCTCATGAACACTGAAGCTTTCTTT
CASSMGLMNTEAFF
>TRBJ2-5|TRBV19|TRBD1|NA
TGTGCCAGTAGTGTGACAGGGGGCCAAGAGACCCAGTACTTC
CASSVTGGQETQYF
>TRBJ1-5|TRBV28|TRBD1|NA
TGTGCCAGTACAGGGGGCGGGTTGAGCAATCAGCCCCAGCATTTT
CASTGGGLSNQPQHF
>TRBJ1-1|TRBV5-1|NA|once
TGCGCCAGCAGCTTGCAGGTCCCCGGGGACACTGAAGCTTTCTTT
CASSLQVPGDTEAFF
>TRBJ2-3|TRBV4-2|NA|NA
TGTGCCAGCAGCCAAGGAGGGGGGCTAGCGGACACAGATACGCAGTATTTT
CASSQGGGLADTDTQYF
>TRBJ2-1|TRBV21-1|NA|NA
TGTGCCAGCAGCAAGGCCAATGAGCAGTTCTTC
CASSKANEQFF
>TRBJ1-1|TRBV20-1|NA|NA
TGCAGTGCTAGGTGGCTCACTGAAGCTTTCTTT
CSARWLTEAFF
>TRBJ1-4|TRBV11-2|TRBD1|NA
TGTGCCAGCAGCCGGACAGGGCTGGCAACTAATGAAAAACTGTTTTTT
CASSRTGLATNEKLFF
>TRBJ2-7|TRBV13|TRBD1|NA
TGTGCCAGCAGCTTCGGACAGGGCTCCTACGAGCAGTACTTC
CASSFGQGSYEQYF
>TRBJ1-1|TRBV10-3|NA|NA
TGTGCCATCAGTGAGGGAGAGGGGGTAGCTTTCTTT
CAISEGEGVAFF
>TRBJ2-2|TRBV4-2|NA|few
TGTGCCAGCAGCCCCTCGGATGGGGGCGCCGGGGAGCTGTTTTTT
CASSPSDGGAGELFF
>TRBJ1-3|TRBV28|NA|NA
TGTGCCAGCAGTTATGTCAGGTCTTCCGGAAACACCATATATTTT
CASSYVRSSGNTIYF